This T cell receptor (beta chain) was profiled in a study of T cell clones after liver transplantation. At the level of the study: Post-transplant blood was tracked for graft-donor-reactive T cell clones identified in a pre-transplant mixed lymphocyte reaction. Three of eight recipients were HCV-positive; others had non-autoimmune, non-viral indications. Samples came pre-transplant, pre-randomization before withdrawal, and post-randomization after withdrawal ended. Subjects received no induction therapy and standard immunosuppression until randomization at 12-24 months post-transplant.

The table came from immunoSEQ multiplex PCR; TCRdb's copy has only in-frame clones and leaves some out. The table has tens of thousands of clones, less than 85% seen once. This clone was seen only a few times. The CDR3 has 16 amino acids. The ends lost 3 bases at V and 3 bases at J; junction bases unmatched: 6. Germline V gene data show CDR1 as SGHTA and CDR2 as FQGNSA. The receptor was isolated from a human patient who received a liver transplant. Some T cells may arise from the graft donor. V and J are TRBV7-2 and TRBJ2-1, with 9 bases aligning to TRBD2. Sequenced material: CD4+ T cells from blood, taken at the roughly 16-month timepoint. Here the CDR3 reads CASSFYGGGDYNEQFF. CDR3 DNA: TGTGCCAGCAGCTTCTATGGCGGGGGGGACTACAATGAGCAGTTCTTC.